The following is a T cell receptor beta chain sequence with its context. These data are taken from a study of control samples from healthy donors and cancer patients. Some clones are missing from TCRdb's copy, which holds only in-frame ones; the method was immunoSEQ multiplex PCR. This table holds 35,000 to 45,000 clones, around 78% found once. The germline V gene has CDR1 SSHAT and CDR2 FNYEAQ (reference sequence). V lost 5 bases, J lost 9 bases, and 4 bases stayed unmatched. The CDR3 is 12 amino acids. Sequences were obtained from blood. This TCR was sampled from a man in his 60s in good health. The chain carries TRBV7-7 and TRBJ2-1; 7 nucleotides agree with TRBD2. The CDR3 sequence: CASSPPGGEQFF. The CDR3 DNA reads TGTGCCAGCAGCCCTCCGGGGGGTGAGCAGTTCTTC. Combining the CDR3 with reference TRBV7-7 and TRBJ2-1 gives the whole variable domain GAGVSQSPRYKVTKRGQDVTLRCDPISSHATLYWYQQALGQGPEFLTYFNYEAQPDKSGLPSDRFSAERPEGSISTLTIQRTEQRDSAMYRCASSPPGGEQFFGPGTRLTVL.